The rows below give T cell receptor beta chains drawn from one sample of a study of T cells in Graves' hyperthyroidism and ophthalmopathy. TCRdb reprocessed the multiplex PCR reads with MiXCR, giving one entry per CDR3 protein. The sample has about 680,000 distinct CDR3 sequences, roughly a third seen once. Sequencing was done on a sample of blood. The receptor source for this set is a middle-aged woman with Graves' hyperthyroidism. Each CDR3 is given with its conserved first and last residue. The D gene is left open where the match is weak. The size entry is marked missing in some rows and otherwise reads once, few, many or a size class.

>TRBJ1-1|TRBV7-8|NA|many
CASSLAWGRLCTEAFF
TGTGCCAGCAGCTTAGCGTGGGGCCGTCTGTGCACTGAAGCTTTCTTT
>TRBJ2-5|TRBV6-6|NA|NA
CASSYPNPGQETQYF
TGTGCCAGCAGTTACCCGAATCCGGGACAAGAGACCCAGTACTTC
>TRBJ1-1|TRBV15|TRBD1|many
CATSRENGQGAPEAFF
TGTGCCACCAGCAGAGAGAATGGACAGGGGGCGCCTGAAGCTTTCTTT
>TRBJ1-4|TRBV12-3/TRBV12-4|NA|many
CASSHPGTTNEKLFF
TGTGCCAGCAGTCATCCCGGTACAACTAATGAAAAACTGTTTTTT
>TRBJ2-7|TRBV11-2|TRBD2|few
CASSLGMIAGVGEQYF
TGTGCCAGCAGCTTAGGAATGATAGCGGGGGTAGGGGAGCAGTACTTC
>TRBJ1-2|TRBV2|NA|NA
CASSESGGFVSHGYTF
TGTGCCAGCAGTGAAAGCGGGGGCTTCGTTAGTCATGGCTACACCTTC
>TRBJ2-7|TRBV7-9|NA|once
CASSWEGQPYYEQYF
TGTGCCAGCAGCTGGGAGGGACAGCCCTACTACGAGCAGTACTTC
>TRBJ1-5|TRBV15|TRBD1|few
CATSSYSTWTGDQPQHF
TGTGCCACCAGCAGTTACTCGACGTGGACAGGCGATCAGCCCCAGCATTTT
>TRBJ2-2|TRBV9|NA|NA
CASSPGEGWNTGELFF
TGTGCCAGCAGCCCGGGGGAAGGATGGAACACCGGGGAGCTGTTTTTT
>TRBJ2-5|TRBV7-3|NA|NA
CASSLTGLKVETQYF
TGTGCCAGCAGCTTAACCGGGCTGAAGGTGGAGACCCAGTACTTC
>TRBJ1-2|TRBV12-3/TRBV12-4|NA|NA
CASRSTPTSWDKGYTF
TGTGCCAGCAGAAGCACACCAACAAGTTGGGACAAGGGCTACACCTTC
>TRBJ2-7|TRBV6-2/TRBV6-3|NA|NA
CASSYSQASYEQYF
TGTGCCAGCAGTTACTCTCAGGCCTCCTACGAGCAGTACTTC
>TRBJ1-1|TRBV6-5|NA|NA
CASRLSLMNTEAFF
TGTGCCAGCCGTTTAAGCCTCATGAACACTGAAGCTTTCTTT
>TRBJ1-6|TRBV20-1|NA|many
CSARDSPFYNSPLHF
TGCAGTGCTAGGGACAGCCCTTTTTATAATTCACCCCTCCACTTT
>TRBJ2-5|TRBV7-9|TRBD2|NA
CASSPLAGGTETQYF
TGTGCCAGCAGTCCTCTAGCGGGAGGGACTGAGACCCAGTACTTC
>TRBJ1-2|TRBV9|NA|NA
CASSESAPGGYTF
TGTGCCAGCAGCGAATCTGCCCCAGGCGGCTACACCTTC
>TRBJ1-1|TRBV20-1|NA|NA
CSASSPSPHPEAFF
TGCAGTGCTAGTTCTCCTTCCCCACACCCTGAAGCTTTCTTT
>TRBJ2-2|TRBV15|NA|NA
CATSRDLRTFGELFF
TGTGCCACCAGCAGAGACCTTCGGACATTCGGGGAGCTGTTTTTT
>TRBJ2-5|TRBV6-5|NA|few
CASSYGAQKETQYF
TGTGCCAGCAGTTACGGGGCCCAAAAAGAGACCCAGTACTTC
>TRBJ1-2|TRBV30|NA|few
CAWTSYGRNDYTF
TGTGCCTGGACCTCCTACGGCCGCAATGACTACACCTTC
>TRBJ1-2|TRBV27|NA|few
CASSSDIWLGYTF
TGTGCCAGCAGTTCCGACATCTGGCTTGGCTACACCTTC
>TRBJ2-7|TRBV7-2|NA|many
CASSLRAETYEQYF
TGTGCCAGCAGCCTAAGGGCCGAAACCTACGAGCAGTACTTC
>TRBJ2-7|TRBV19|NA|few
CASSIDLYRVRYEQYF
TGTGCCAGTAGTATAGATCTATACAGGGTGAGGTACGAGCAGTACTTC
>TRBJ1-2|TRBV29-1|TRBD1|NA
CSSDRGYGYTF
TGCAGCTCCGACAGGGGCTATGGCTACACCTTC
>TRBJ2-7|TRBV9|NA|NA
CASSVGSSWYEQYF
TGTGCCAGCAGCGTAGGGTCGTCGTGGTACGAGCAGTACTTC
>TRBJ2-5|TRBV6-5|TRBD1|once
CASSYSLQGETQYF
TGTGCCAGCAGTTATAGTTTACAGGGGGAGACCCAGTACTTC
>TRBJ2-7|TRBV5-1|NA|NA
CASSPAWGDYEQYF
TGCGCCAGCAGCCCAGCATGGGGGGATTACGAGCAGTACTTC
>TRBJ2-6|TRBV29-1|NA|many
CSVVVWANVLTF
TGCAGCGTTGTAGTCTGGGCCAACGTCCTGACTTTC
>TRBJ2-2|TRBV4-2|NA|NA
CASRNRAANTGELFF
TGTGCCAGCAGGAACAGGGCAGCGAACACCGGGGAGCTGTTTTTT
>TRBJ1-5|TRBV4-3|NA|NA
CASSQDRILSNQPQHF
TGCGCCAGCAGCCAAGATAGGATCCTTAGCAATCAGCCCCAGCATTTT
>TRBJ1-4|TRBV7-2|NA|few
CASSLESATNEKLFF
TGTGCCAGCAGCTTAGAGTCTGCAACTAATGAAAAACTGTTTTTT
>TRBJ2-5|TRBV15|NA|NA
CATSREVSRSQYF
TGTGCCACCAGCAGAGAGGTCAGTCGGTCCCAGTACTTC
>TRBJ1-4|TRBV12-3/TRBV12-4|NA|few
CASSLSWDANEKLFF
TGTGCCAGCAGTTTAAGTTGGGACGCCAATGAAAAACTGTTTTTT
>TRBJ1-5|TRBV12-3/TRBV12-4|NA|NA
CASSTYGLSRDQPQHF
TGTGCCAGCAGTACCTATGGGCTTTCTCGGGATCAGCCCCAGCATTTT
>TRBJ2-6|TRBV10-3|TRBD1|many
CAISVGTGYFLSGANVLTF
TGTGCCATCAGTGTAGGGACAGGGTATTTCCTCTCTGGGGCCAACGTCCTGACTTTC
>TRBJ2-5|TRBV9|TRBD2|many
CASSLAGSQETQYF
TGTGCCAGCAGTCTAGCGGGATCTCAAGAGACCCAGTACTTC
>TRBJ1-1|TRBV6-2/TRBV6-3|NA|NA
CACKWETEAFF
TGTGCCTGCAAGTGGGAAACTGAAGCTTTCTTT
>TRBJ1-2|TRBV11-3|TRBD1|NA
CASSLDQPGTGGITNGYTF
TGTGCCAGCAGCTTAGATCAACCCGGGACAGGTGGGATCACGAATGGCTACACCTTC
>TRBJ2-2|TRBV7-2|TRBD2|few
CASSSLAGGPNGELFF
TGTGCCAGCAGCTCACTAGCGGGGGGGCCTAACGGGGAGCTGTTTTTT
>TRBJ1-5|TRBV20-1|NA|many
CSARSSNQPQHF
TGCAGTGCTAGATCCTCCAATCAGCCCCAGCATTTT
>TRBJ1-5|TRBV10-3|TRBD1|once
CAISEKVDRDGRNQPQHF
TGTGCCATCAGTGAGAAAGTGGACAGGGACGGGCGCAATCAGCCCCAGCATTTT
>TRBJ1-1|TRBV5-8|TRBD1|NA
CASSLGGQGSTEAFF
TGTGCCAGCAGCTTGGGGGGACAGGGAAGCACTGAAGCTTTCTTT
>TRBJ1-4|TRBV7-2|NA|many
CASSTPSSKEKLFF
TGTGCCAGCAGCACCCCTTCGTCTAAAGAAAAACTGTTTTTT
>TRBJ1-2|TRBV6-1|NA|NA
CASGREGRSYGYTF
TGTGCCAGCGGGCGGGAGGGCCGAAGCTATGGCTACACCTTC
>TRBJ1-5|TRBV7-2|NA|few
CATSGWGGDQPQHF
TGTGCCACCAGTGGTTGGGGGGGCGATCAGCCCCAGCATTTT
>TRBJ1-2|TRBV2|NA|NA
CASSPDRQASGYTF
TGTGCCAGCTCACCAGATCGACAGGCTTCTGGCTACACCTTC
>TRBJ1-2|TRBV24-1|TRBD1|many
CATSDFRGRGYTF
TGTGCCACCAGTGATTTCAGGGGGCGCGGCTACACCTTC
>TRBJ2-2|TRBV7-9|TRBD2|few
CASSSIAGGPSTGELFF
TGTGCCAGCAGCTCAATCGCGGGAGGGCCGAGCACCGGGGAGCTGTTTTTT
>TRBJ1-1|TRBV19|NA|many
CASTPWRGNSGDTEAFF
TGTGCCAGTACCCCATGGAGGGGGAACAGCGGCGACACTGAAGCTTTCTTT
>TRBJ1-4|TRBV6-5|NA|few
CASSTVATNEKLFF
TGTGCCAGCAGCACAGTTGCAACTAATGAAAAACTGTTTTTT
>TRBJ2-7|TRBV20-1|TRBD1|many
CSARGQSYEQYF
TGCAGTGCTAGGGGACAGTCCTACGAGCAGTACTTC
>TRBJ1-5|TRBV6-1|TRBD1|NA
CASLQGAQGFPQHF
TGTGCCAGCCTCCAGGGGGCCCAGGGGTTCCCCCAGCATTTT
>TRBJ2-2|TRBV5-1|NA|NA
CASSPLRGSGNTGELFF
TGCGCCAGCAGCCCGCTGAGGGGGTCGGGGAACACCGGGGAGCTGTTTTTT
>TRBJ1-3|TRBV7-8|TRBD1|NA
CASSERGGGNGNTIYF
TGTGCCAGCAGCGAAAGGGGAGGGGGCAACGGAAACACCATATATTTT
>TRBJ1-1|TRBV6-1|NA|few
CASSDSVDREAFF
TGTGCCAGCAGTGATTCGGTGGACAGAGAAGCTTTCTTT